The 31 T cell receptor beta chains below were found in one sample sequenced in a study of cytomegalovirus exposure and HLA in healthy donors. PCR used 60 Vbeta primers and 13 Jbeta primers. Repertoires were generated with immunoSEQ multiplex PCR, while TCRdb's copy carries only in-frame clones and drops some. The sample shows 100,000 to 150,000 clones, about 80% of them seen only once. Material for sequencing was PBMCs. These receptors were obtained from a woman between 50 and 59 years old in good health and CMV-seropositive.

This sequence joins TRBV4-3 and TRBJ2-1; 14 bases line up with TRBD2. CDR3 length equals 15 residues. Germline trimming cut 0 bases from V and 10 bases from J; bases unmatched to any gene: 2. Germline CDR1 reads LGHNA; CDR2 reads YSLEER. CDR3 region: CASSQDWTSGGEQFF. CDR3 sequence (DNA): TGCGCCAGCAGCCAAGATTGGACTAGCGGGGGGGAGCAGTTCTTC.

Only a few counts were recorded for this clone. The chain combines TRBV19 with TRBJ1-4; D perhaps matches TRBD1 (5 bases). Germline-derived CDR1 and CDR2 are LNHDA and SQIVND (reference sequence). The CDR3 spans 15 residues. Trimming shortened V by 6 bases and J by 7 bases, and 18 bases separated the two germline ends. CDR3 protein: CASSSLTDSVEKLFF. The CDR3 DNA follows: TGTGCCAGTAGCTCGCTGACAGATTCGGTTGAAAAACTGTTTTTT.

The chain joins TRBV5-1 to TRBJ1-1; 12 nucleotides agree with TRBD1. After removal of 0 bases from V and 4 bases from J, the junction contained 1 base not matched to a gene. The CDR3 extends over 15 amino acids. Germline V gene sequence: CDR1 SGHRS, CDR2 YFSETQ. In DNA form, the CDR3 reads TGCGCCAGCAGCTTGGTGGGACAGGGGGCCACTGAAGCTTTCTTT. Amino acids: CASSLVGQGATEAFF.

Notes on this clone: Within the sample, other DNA sequences also encode this same CDR3. The gene calls are TRBV7-2 and TRBJ2-7, with 8 bases that match TRBD2. This CDR3 is built from 14 residues. The V gene end was trimmed by 3 bases and the J gene end by 3 bases; junction bases not matched to a gene: 4. The germline V gene encodes CDR1 SGHTA and CDR2 FQGNSA. CDR3 region: CASSFTSGDYEQYF. The CDR3 coding sequence is TGTGCCAGCAGCTTTACTAGCGGTGACTACGAGCAGTACTTC. The full variable domain, in which reference TRBV7-2 and TRBJ2-7 provide the parts outside the CDR3, is GAGVSQSPSNKVTEKGKDVELRCDPISGHTALYWYRQSLGQGLEFLIYFQGNSAPDKSGLPSDRFSAERTGGSVSTLTIQRTQQEDSAVYLCASSFTSGDYEQYFGPGTRLTVT.

The chain uses TRBV11-2 and TRBJ1-6; possible D gene TRBD1, 6 bases. The CDR3 spans 16 residues. Germline V gene sequence: CDR1 SGHAT, CDR2 FQNNGV. V lost 1 base and J 13 bases, leaving 20 bases between the germline ends. The CDR3 coding sequence is TGTGCCAGCAGCTTAGGGCCTCCGGGACACCGAAGGCCCCTCCACTTT. Residues: CASSLGPPGHRRPLHF. The full variable domain, its missing parts supplied by reference TRBV11-2 and TRBJ1-6, is EAGVAQSPRYKIIEKRQSVAFWCNPISGHATLYWYQQILGQGPKLLIQFQNNGVVDDSQLPKDRFSAERLKGVDSTLKIQPAKLEDSAVYLCASSLGPPGHRRPLHFGNGTRLTVT.

The chain employs TRBV20-1 and TRBJ1-1; D is unclear. Per germline, CDR1 DFQATT and CDR2 SNEGSKA (reference sequence). The CDR3 consists of 11 residues. Between the trimmed V and J ends, which lost 3 bases and 3 bases, there was a span of 5 bases. The CDR3 sequence is CSARRDTEAFF. In nucleotides, the CDR3 is TGCAGTGCTAGGCGGGACACTGAAGCTTTCTTT.

The CDR3 nucleotides read TGCGCCAGCAGCCCCCAGGGGCAATACGAGCAGTACTTC. This codes for CASSPQGQYEQYF. J is TRBJ2-7 and V is TRBV5-1; tentatively, D is TRBD1 (6 bases). V dropped 4 bases and J dropped 4 bases, with 12 bases sitting between them. Germline V gene sequence: CDR1 SGHRS, CDR2 YFSETQ. CDR3 size: 13 residues. Looking up the rest from reference TRBV5-1 and TRBJ2-7 gives the full variable domain: KAGVTQTPRYLIKTRGQQVTLSCSPISGHRSVSWYQQTPGQGLQFLFEYFSETQRNKGNFPGRFSGRQFSNSRSEMNVSTLELGDSALYLCASSPQGQYEQYFGPGTRLTVT.

The rearrangement joins TRBV5-1 to TRBJ2-7; D gene uncertain. There are 14 residues in the CDR3. Trimming left V 4 bases short and J 0 bases short, with 11 bases between. The germline CDR1 and CDR2 sequences are SGHRS and YFSETQ. The CDR3 DNA sequence: TGCGCCAGCAGCACCCAACAGAGCTCCTACGAGCAGTACTTC. As protein: CASSTQQSSYEQYF.

This chain connects TRBV4-3 to TRBJ1-2; D uncertain. Germline CDR1 reads LGHNA; CDR2 reads YSLEER. The V end lost 3 bases, the J end lost 8 bases, and 13 bases lay between the germline ends. CDR3 length: 13 residues. The CDR3 DNA sequence: TGCGCCAGCAGCCAGTTGGTCTCCGGGGGCTACACCTTC. Its translation is CASSQLVSGGYTF.

The CDR3 here is CASSQGGPYEQYF. The CDR3 nucleotides are TGCGCCAGCAGCCAAGGCGGTCCCTACGAGCAGTACTTC. The chain couples TRBV4-3 to TRBJ2-7; D is unclear. V shed 1 base and J shed 2 bases, with 6 bases lying between them. Germline CDR1 is LGHNA and CDR2 is YSLEER. This CDR3 is built from 13 residues.

The chain uses TRBV2 and TRBJ2-5, with TRBD2 matching over 10 bases. Trimming removed 5 bases from V and 7 bases from J; junction bases left unmatched: 4. CDR3 size: 13 residues. CDR1 and CDR2 from the germline V gene are SNHLY and FYNNEI. CDR3 protein: CASSNEREGTQYF. The CDR3 coding sequence is TGTGCCAGCAGTAACGAGCGGGAGGGGACCCAGTACTTC. Filled out from reference TRBV2 and TRBJ2-5, the complete variable domain reads EPEVTQTPSHQVTQMGQEVILRCVPISNHLYFYWYRQILGQKVEFLVSFYNNEISEKSEIFDDQFSVERPDGSNFTLKIRSTKLEDSAMYFCASSNEREGTQYFGPGTRLLVL.

The genes are TRBV19 and TRBJ1-4, with D unclear. From germline, CDR1 is LNHDA and CDR2 SQIVND (reference sequence). V lost 5 bases to trimming and J lost 0 bases, with 4 bases between them. The CDR3 totals 13 residues. The CDR3 spells CASSLPTNEKLFF. CDR3 sequence (DNA): TGTGCCAGTAGTCTACCAACTAATGAAAAACTGTTTTTT.

This clone appeared a single time. The rearrangement links TRBV5-6 to TRBJ2-5; the D gene is possibly TRBD1 (6 bases). Germline CDR1 and CDR2: SGHDT and YYEEEE. The CDR3 is 14 residues long. Trimming took 1 base from V and 4 from J, leaving 11 bases between them. Written as DNA, the CDR3 is TGTGCCAGCAGCTTGACAGGGCCGAGAGAGACCCAGTACTTC. It is translated as CASSLTGPRETQYF.

The gene calls are TRBV6-5 and TRBJ1-2, with D perhaps matching TRBD1 (6 bases). Germline assignment: CDR1 MNHEY and CDR2 SVGAGI. V was clipped by 2 bases and J by 2 bases, with 12 bases between them. The CDR3 extends over 15 amino acids. CDR3 sequence: CASSYKGEGNYGYTF. In DNA form, the CDR3 reads TGTGCCAGCAGTTACAAGGGGGAGGGGAACTATGGCTACACCTTC.

The gene calls are TRBV2 and TRBJ2-7; the match to TRBD2 covers 10 bases. CDR1 and CDR2 (germline): SNHLY, FYNNEI. This CDR3 is built from 12 residues. Trimming took 10 bases from V and 6 from J; bases not matched to a gene: 6. The CDR3 here is CAKRASGSEQYF. For the CDR3, the DNA is TGTGCCAAGCGCGCTAGCGGGAGCGAGCAGTACTTC.

The V call is TRBV19, the J call TRBJ2-1; possibly TRBD2 for D (6 bases). Germline CDR1 is LNHDA and CDR2 is SQIVND (reference sequence). The V and J ends lost 3 bases and 0 bases respectively, with 9 bases between them. CDR3 size: 15 residues. In DNA form, the CDR3 reads TGTGCCAGTAGTATCCTAGCGACCTCCTACAATGAGCAGTTCTTC. Translating gives CASSILATSYNEQFF.

The gene calls are TRBV6-6 and TRBJ2-1; 13 nucleotides agree with TRBD2. The junction had 6 bases not matched to a gene; V was cut back by 2 bases and J by 8 bases. The germline V gene encodes CDR1 MNHNY and CDR2 SVGAGI (reference sequence). The CDR3 totals 16 residues. CDR3: CASSYQLAGGGDEQFF. The CDR3 DNA is TGTGCCAGCAGTTACCAACTAGCGGGAGGGGGGGATGAGCAGTTCTTC.

This clone turned up a few times. The rearrangement uses TRBV6-4 and TRBJ2-2; the D gene is possibly TRBD1 (5 bases). The CDR3 is made up of 14 amino acids. The germline V gene has CDR1 MRHNA and CDR2 SNTAGT. V lost 2 bases and J 1 base, leaving 5 bases between the germline ends. CDR3 sequence: CASSDRGNTGELFF. In nucleotides, the CDR3 is TGTGCCAGCAGTGACAGGGGGAACACCGGGGAGCTGTTTTTT.

The rearrangement links TRBV30 to TRBJ1-6, with D maybe TRBD1 (5 bases). Germline V lookup: CDR1 GTSNPN, CDR2 SVGIG (reference sequence). The CDR3 is 13 amino acids. V lost 0 bases, J lost 10 bases, and 10 bases lay in between. The CDR3 spells CAWSVSQGSPLHF. In DNA form, the CDR3 reads TGTGCCTGGAGTGTATCCCAGGGCTCACCCCTCCACTTT.

The chain joins TRBV28 to TRBJ2-7; TRBD1 matches at 10 bases. Germline-derived CDR1 and CDR2 are MDHEN and SYDVKM. The CDR3 has 14 amino acids. The J segment lost 7 bases and the V segment lost 6 bases, leaving 9 bases of the junction unmatched. The CDR3 region has the DNA TGTGCCAGCAGGGGGCGGACAGGGGGTAGGGAGCAGTACTTC. As protein: CASRGRTGGREQYF.

This chain uses TRBV18 with TRBJ2-3; the match to TRBD2 covers 12 bases. The CDR3 extends over 18 amino acids. V lost 3 bases to trimming and J lost 7 bases; unmatched junction nucleotides: 14. Germline-derived CDR1 and CDR2 are KGHSH and LQKENI. The CDR3 sequence: CASSPNLGLAGWGHTQYF. The CDR3 DNA sequence: TGTGCCAGCTCACCCAATCTCGGACTAGCGGGGTGGGGCCATACGCAGTATTTT.

The chain recombines TRBV4-3 with TRBJ2-3; 11 bases align to TRBD2. The CDR3 is made up of 16 amino acids. Trimming removed 5 bases from V and 5 bases from J; junction bases left unmatched: 9. Germline V lookup: CDR1 LGHNA, CDR2 YSLEER. CDR3 sequence reads: CASSSIAGGRGDTQYF. In nucleotides, the CDR3 is TGCGCCAGCAGCTCAATAGCGGGGGGGCGCGGAGATACGCAGTATTTT.

The V call is TRBV7-3, the J call TRBJ2-2, with D perhaps TRBD2 (5 bases). This CDR3 has 14 amino acids. From germline, CDR1 is SGHTA and CDR2 FQGTGA. V lost 5 bases and J lost 2, with 9 bases in between. This CDR3 reads CASSPRLNTGELFF. The CDR3 nucleotides are TGTGCCAGCAGCCCAAGACTAAACACCGGGGAGCTGTTTTTT.

This sequence joins TRBV13 and TRBJ2-1, with 11 bases fitting TRBD2. The V gene's germline CDR1 is PRHDT and CDR2 FYEKMQ (reference sequence). With V trimmed by 9 bases and J by 0 bases, 10 bases remained unmatched. The CDR3 loop spans 17 amino acids. CDR3 coding DNA: TGTGCCAGTCGTCAACTAGCGGGGGATAGCTCCTACAATGAGCAGTTCTTC. Translated: CASRQLAGDSSYNEQFF. The complete variable domain, with remaining parts taken from reference TRBV13 and TRBJ2-1, reads AAGVIQSPRHLIKEKRETATLKCYPIPRHDTVYWYQQGPGQDPQFLISFYEKMQSDKGSIPDRFSAQQFSDYHSELNMSSLELGDSALYFCASRQLAGDSSYNEQFFGPGTRLTVL.

The CDR3 reads CASSRSGGRTDTQYF. DNA of the CDR3: TGCGCCAGCAGCCGGTCTGGAGGCCGCACAGATACGCAGTATTTT. The rearrangement uses TRBV10-2 and TRBJ2-3, with D possibly matching TRBD2 (5 bases). Deletions cut 6 bases from V and 1 base from J, with 14 bases between. The germline V gene encodes CDR1 WSHSY and CDR2 SAAADI. This CDR3 contains 15 residues.

The chain combines TRBV6-6 with TRBJ2-1, with TRBD2 matching 7 bases. V dropped 7 bases and J dropped 5; count of bases not matched to a gene: 14. Looked up from germline, CDR1 is MNHNY and CDR2 is SVGAGI (reference sequence). The CDR3 consists of 16 residues. The CDR3 is CASMRSISGGDNEQFF. CDR3 DNA: TGTGCCAGCATGAGGAGTATCTCTGGGGGGGACAATGAGCAGTTCTTC.

The rearrangement uses TRBV7-3 and TRBJ1-1; 7 bases line up with TRBD1. Germline V lookup: CDR1 SGHTA, CDR2 FQGTGA. The CDR3 has 15 amino acids. Trimming took 1 base from V and 4 from J; bases not matched to a gene: 6. In DNA form, the CDR3 reads TGTGCCAGCAGCTTAAATACAGGGGCCAGCACTGAAGCTTTCTTT. It specifies CASSLNTGASTEAFF.

This chain links TRBV4-3 with TRBJ2-3; D remains ambiguous. In germline, CDR1 is LGHNA, CDR2 YSLEER. The CDR3 sequence is 14 residues long. Trimming cost V 1 base and J 2 bases, with 7 bases left between them. The CDR3 here is CASSQGAYTDTQYF. The CDR3 coding sequence is TGCGCCAGCAGCCAAGGGGCCTACACAGATACGCAGTATTTT.

The chain is built from TRBV9 and TRBJ2-7, with unresolved D. The CDR3 sequence is 15 residues long. The V end lost 0 bases, the J end lost 0 bases, and 10 bases lay between the germline ends. The germline gives CDR1 SGDLS, CDR2 YYNGEE. CDR3 loop: CASSVDGYSSYEQYF. The CDR3 DNA sequence: TGTGCCAGCAGCGTAGACGGATACAGCTCCTACGAGCAGTACTTC.

This chain uses TRBV30 with TRBJ2-2; possible D gene TRBD1, 6 bases. CDR1 is GTSNPN, CDR2 SVGIG, per germline (reference sequence). Trimming removed 0 bases from V and 6 bases from J, with 11 bases in between. The CDR3 sequence is 14 residues long. CDR3 bases: TGTGCCTGGAGTGTTAATCAGGGGTCCGGGGAGCTGTTTTTT. Protein product: CAWSVNQGSGELFF.

CDR3 sequence: CASSVVKRRADTQYF. CDR3 coding DNA: TGTGCCAGCAGCGTAGTAAAGCGGAGGGCAGATACGCAGTATTTT. The gene calls are TRBV9 and TRBJ2-3; D is perhaps TRBD2 (6 bases). The V and J ends lost 0 bases and 4 bases respectively, with 12 bases between them. The CDR3 loop spans 15 amino acids. The germline V gene has CDR1 SGDLS and CDR2 YYNGEE.